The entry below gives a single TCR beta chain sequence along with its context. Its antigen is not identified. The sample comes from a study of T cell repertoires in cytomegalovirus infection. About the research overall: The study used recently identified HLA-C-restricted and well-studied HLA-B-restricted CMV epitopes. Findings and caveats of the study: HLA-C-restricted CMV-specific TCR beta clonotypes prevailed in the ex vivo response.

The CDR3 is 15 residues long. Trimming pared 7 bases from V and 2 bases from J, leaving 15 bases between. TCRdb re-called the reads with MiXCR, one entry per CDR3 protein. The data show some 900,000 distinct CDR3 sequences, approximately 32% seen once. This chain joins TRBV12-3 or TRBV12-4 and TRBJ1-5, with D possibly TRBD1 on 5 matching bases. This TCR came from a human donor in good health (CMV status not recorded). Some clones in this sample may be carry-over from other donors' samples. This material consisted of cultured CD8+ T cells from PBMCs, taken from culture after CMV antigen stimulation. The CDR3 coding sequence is TGTGCCAGCACCGCCGCAGGGTACGGCAATCAGCCCCAGCATTTT. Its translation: CASTAAGYGNQPQHF.